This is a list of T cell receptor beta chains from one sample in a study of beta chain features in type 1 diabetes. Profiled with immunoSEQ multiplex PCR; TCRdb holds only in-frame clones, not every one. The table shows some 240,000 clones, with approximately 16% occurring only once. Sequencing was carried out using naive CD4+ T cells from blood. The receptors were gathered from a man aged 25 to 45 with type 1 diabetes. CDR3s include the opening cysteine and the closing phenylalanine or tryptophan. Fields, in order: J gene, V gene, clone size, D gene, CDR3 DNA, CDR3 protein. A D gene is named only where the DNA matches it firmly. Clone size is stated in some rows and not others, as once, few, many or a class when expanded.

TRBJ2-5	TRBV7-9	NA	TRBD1	TGTGCCAGCAGCTTACGCCCCACCCGACAGGGACAAGAGACCCAGTACTTC	CASSLRPTRQGQETQYF
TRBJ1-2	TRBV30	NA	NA	TGTGCCTGGAGATTAGGGCACTATGGCTACACCTTC	CAWRLGHYGYTF
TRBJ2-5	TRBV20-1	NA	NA	TGCAGTGCTTCACTGGGGGAGACCCAGTACTTC	CSASLGETQYF
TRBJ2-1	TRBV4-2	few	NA	TGTGCCAGCAGCCAAGAAATAACCCAGTTGCGGTTCTTC	CASSQEITQLRFF
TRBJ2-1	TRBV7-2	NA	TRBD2	TGTGCCAGCAGCTTAACCCTAGCGGGAGGCTACAATGAGCAGTTCTTC	CASSLTLAGGYNEQFF
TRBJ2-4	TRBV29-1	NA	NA	TGCAGCGTGAGGGGGAGGATGGCCAAAAACATTCAGTACTTC	CSVRGRMAKNIQYF
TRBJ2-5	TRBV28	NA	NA	TGTGCCAGCAGTTACAGGGAGACCCAGTACTTC	CASSYRETQYF
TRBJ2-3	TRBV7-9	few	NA	TGTGCCAGCAGCTTAGCGGGAGTCAGCCCAGATACGCAGTATTTT	CASSLAGVSPDTQYF
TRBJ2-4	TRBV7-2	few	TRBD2	TGTGCCAGCAGCTTAATGGGTAGCGGGAGACAAAACATTCAGTACTTC	CASSLMGSGRQNIQYF
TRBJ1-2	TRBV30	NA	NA	TGTGCCTGGAGTTTGGGGAAGGGCTACACCTTC	CAWSLGKGYTF
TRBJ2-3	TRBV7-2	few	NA	TGTGCCAGCACCCCGATCAGGGGAAATACGCAGTATTTT	CASTPIRGNTQYF
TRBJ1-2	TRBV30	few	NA	TGTGCCTGGAGTGTGGGCTATGGCTACACCTTC	CAWSVGYGYTF
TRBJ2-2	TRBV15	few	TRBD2	TGTGCCACCAGCAGGGGACTAGCGGCCGGGCTCGGCGGGGAGCTGTTTTTT	CATSRGLAAGLGGELFF
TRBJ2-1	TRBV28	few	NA	TGTGCCAGCCATACCACCGGACGTGAGCAGTTCTTC	CASHTTGREQFF
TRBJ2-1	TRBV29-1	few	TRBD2	TGCAGCGTTGCCCACCGACTAGCGGGGTATAGCTCCTACAATGAGCAGTTCTTC	CSVAHRLAGYSSYNEQFF